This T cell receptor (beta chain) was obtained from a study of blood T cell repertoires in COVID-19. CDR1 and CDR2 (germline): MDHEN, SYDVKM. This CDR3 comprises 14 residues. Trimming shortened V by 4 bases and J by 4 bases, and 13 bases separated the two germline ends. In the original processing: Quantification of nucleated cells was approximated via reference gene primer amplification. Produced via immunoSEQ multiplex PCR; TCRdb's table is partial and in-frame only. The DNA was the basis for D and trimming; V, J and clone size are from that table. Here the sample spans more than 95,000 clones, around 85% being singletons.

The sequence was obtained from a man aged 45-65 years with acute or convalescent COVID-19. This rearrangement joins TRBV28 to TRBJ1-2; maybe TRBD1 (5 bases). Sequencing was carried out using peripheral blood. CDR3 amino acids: CASSSPGLVYGYTF. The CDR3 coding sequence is TGTGCCAGCAGTTCGCCGGGACTCGTCTATGGCTACACCTTC.